The present entry profiles one T cell receptor (beta chain) with its context. Libraries were prepared by immunoSEQ multiplex PCR; TCRdb keeps only in-frame clonotypes and omits some of them. The table records more than 110,000 clones, approximately 84% of them present only once. This entry belongs to a study of blood T cell repertoires in COVID-19. Overall study: The samples span acute and convalescent COVID-19 from the United States, Italy and Spain.

The length of the CDR3 is 14 residues. CDR1 and CDR2 (germline): SGDLS, YYNGEE. V was clipped by 0 bases and J by 4 bases, with 7 bases between them. The study drew participants aged about 18 to 95 years from approximately 23 US areas. Sequencing was performed on PBMCs or T cells enriched from blood (not recorded which). The TCR sequence derives from a man aged 35 to 55 with acute COVID-19. The rearrangement joins TRBV9 to TRBJ2-2; no clear D. CDR3: CASSVAWATGELFF. CDR3 DNA: TGTGCCAGCAGCGTAGCTTGGGCCACCGGGGAGCTGTTTTTT.